This T cell receptor beta chain appears in the sequencing data of a study of shared clonotypes between healthy human individuals. The data were produced by immunoSEQ multiplex PCR, yet TCRdb's version contains in-frame clones alone and is incomplete. The sample lists some 1.1 million clones, roughly 80% occurring once. On this clone itself: Its specificity is not known.

Everyone who donated was a Caucasian adult who lived in Nashville, Tennessee. The study's findings and limits: Specimens sampled were limited to blood, with tissue repertoires likely differing.

This receptor was taken from a man younger than 35 in good health. Some clones in this sample may be carry-over from other donors' samples. Sequenced sample: memory CD4+ T cells from PBMCs. Stated subset: CD45RA-negative fraction.

This chain's CDR3 is CASSLGVSGYTF. CDR3 in DNA: TGCGCCAGCAGCTTGGGCGTATCTGGCTACACCTTC. V gene TRBV5-1 combines with J gene TRBJ1-2, with no clear D. V lost 0 bases, J lost 7 bases, and 7 bases lay in between. Germline CDR1 is SGHRS and CDR2 is YFSETQ. The CDR3 has 12 residues.